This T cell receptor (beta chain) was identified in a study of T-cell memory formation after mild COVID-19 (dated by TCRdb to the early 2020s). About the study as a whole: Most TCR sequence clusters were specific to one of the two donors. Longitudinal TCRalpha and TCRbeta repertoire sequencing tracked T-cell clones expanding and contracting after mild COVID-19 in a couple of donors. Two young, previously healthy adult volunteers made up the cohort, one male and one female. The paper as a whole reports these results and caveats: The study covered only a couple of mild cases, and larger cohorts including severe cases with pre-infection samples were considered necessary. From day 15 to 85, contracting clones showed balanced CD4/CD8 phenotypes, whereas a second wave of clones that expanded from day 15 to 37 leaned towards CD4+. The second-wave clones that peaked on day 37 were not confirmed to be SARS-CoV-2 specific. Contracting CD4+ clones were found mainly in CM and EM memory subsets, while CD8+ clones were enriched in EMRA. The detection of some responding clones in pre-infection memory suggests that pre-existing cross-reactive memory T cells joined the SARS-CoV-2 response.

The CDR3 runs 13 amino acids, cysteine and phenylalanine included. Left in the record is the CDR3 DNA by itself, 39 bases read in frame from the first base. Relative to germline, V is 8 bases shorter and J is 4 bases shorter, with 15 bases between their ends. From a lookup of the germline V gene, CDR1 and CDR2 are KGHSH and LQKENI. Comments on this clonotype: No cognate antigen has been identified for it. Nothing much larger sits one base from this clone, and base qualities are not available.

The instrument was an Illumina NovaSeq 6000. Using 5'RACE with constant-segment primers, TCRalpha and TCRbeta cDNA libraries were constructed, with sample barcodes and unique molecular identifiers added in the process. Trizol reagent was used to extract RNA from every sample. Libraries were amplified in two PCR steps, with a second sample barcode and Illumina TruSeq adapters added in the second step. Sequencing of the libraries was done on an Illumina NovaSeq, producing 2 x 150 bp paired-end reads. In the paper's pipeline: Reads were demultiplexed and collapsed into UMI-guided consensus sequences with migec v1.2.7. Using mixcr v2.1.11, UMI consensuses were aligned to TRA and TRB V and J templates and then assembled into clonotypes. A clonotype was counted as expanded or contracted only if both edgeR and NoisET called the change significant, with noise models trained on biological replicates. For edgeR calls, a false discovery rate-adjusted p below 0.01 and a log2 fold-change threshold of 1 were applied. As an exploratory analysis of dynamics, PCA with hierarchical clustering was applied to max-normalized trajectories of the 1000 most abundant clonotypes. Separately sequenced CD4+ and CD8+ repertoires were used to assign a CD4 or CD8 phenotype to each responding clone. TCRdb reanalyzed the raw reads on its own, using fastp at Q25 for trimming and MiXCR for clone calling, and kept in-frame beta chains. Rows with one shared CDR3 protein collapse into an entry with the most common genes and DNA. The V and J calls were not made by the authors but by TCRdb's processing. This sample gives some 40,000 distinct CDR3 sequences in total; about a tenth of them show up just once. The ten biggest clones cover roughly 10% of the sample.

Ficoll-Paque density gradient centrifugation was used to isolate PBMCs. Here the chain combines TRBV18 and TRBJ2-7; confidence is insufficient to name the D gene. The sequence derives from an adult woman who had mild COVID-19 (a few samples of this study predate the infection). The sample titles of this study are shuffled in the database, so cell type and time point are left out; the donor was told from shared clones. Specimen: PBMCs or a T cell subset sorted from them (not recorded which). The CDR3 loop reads CASRPTTAYEQYF. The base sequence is TGTGCCAGCCGTCCAACCACAGCTTACGAGCAGTACTTC. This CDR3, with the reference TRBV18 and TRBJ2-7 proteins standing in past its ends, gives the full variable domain NAGVMQNPRHLVRRRGQEARLRCSPMKGHSHVYWYRQLPEEGLKFMVYLQKENIIDESGMPKERFSAEFPKEGPSILRIQQVVRGDSAAYFCASRPTTAYEQYFGPGTRLTVT.